A selection of T cell receptor beta chains follows, all from one sample in a study of tumor T cells in aggressive B-cell lymphoma. TCRdb's table, derived via immunoSEQ multiplex PCR, lists solely in-frame clones and lacks some. The data show about 3,500 clones, approximately 96% seen once. The sample was tumor tissue. These receptors were taken from an adult with diffuse large B cell lymphoma. The CDR3 runs from the conserved cysteine through the conserved F or W. The D gene is left open where the match is weak. The size entry is marked missing in some rows and otherwise reads once, few, many or a size class.

TRBJ1-1 TRBV5-6 15 once - CASSLDRRINTEAFF TGTGCCAGCAGCCTAGACAGGCGGATTAACACTGAAGCTTTCTTT
TRBJ2-7 TRBV15 13 - - CATSRDPGYEQYF TGTGCCACCAGCAGAGATCCCGGGTACGAGCAGTACTTC
TRBJ2-7 TRBV11-2 14 - - CASSLDLPAYEQYF TGTGCCAGCAGCTTAGATTTACCGGCCTACGAGCAGTACTTC
TRBJ1-1 TRBV5-8 14 - TRBD1 CASSLRDRDTEAFF TGTGCCAGCAGCTTAAGGGACAGGGACACTGAAGCTTTCTTT
TRBJ2-5 TRBV5-1 14 - - CASSFGTGQETQYF TGCGCCAGCAGCTTCGGTACAGGCCAAGAGACCCAGTACTTC
TRBJ2-5 TRBV30 13 - - CAWSREGRQTQYF TGTGCCTGGAGTCGGGAAGGGAGGCAGACCCAGTACTTC
TRBJ2-3 TRBV5-1 15 - - CASSFWGPSTDTQYF TGCGCCAGCAGCTTCTGGGGCCCTAGCACAGATACGCAGTATTTT
TRBJ2-7 TRBV5-5 13 - - CASSLDYPREQYF TGTGCCAGCAGCCTCGACTACCCCCGGGAGCAGTACTTC
TRBJ2-3 TRBV7-9 15 - TRBD2 CASSLTSGGTDTQYF TGTGCCAGCAGCTTGACTAGCGGAGGCACAGATACGCAGTATTTT
TRBJ2-2 TRBV2 12 - - CASSAAGGELFF TGTGCCAGCAGTGCCGCGGGGGGGGAGCTGTTTTTT
TRBJ2-1 TRBV4-2 20 - TRBD2 CASSQDSLLAGGPSYNEQFF TGTGCCAGCAGCCAAGATTCGTTACTAGCGGGAGGCCCCTCCTACAATGAGCAGTTCTTC
TRBJ2-1 TRBV19 13 - TRBD2 CASSRLAGNEQFF TGTGCCAGTTCTAGACTAGCGGGGAATGAGCAGTTCTTC
TRBJ2-1 TRBV5-1 14 - TRBD2 CASSFIGRGNEQFF TGCGCCAGCAGCTTCATCGGGAGGGGCAATGAGCAGTTCTTC
TRBJ1-1 TRBV15 14 - TRBD1 CATSRNRGDTEAFF TGTGCCACCAGCAGGAACAGGGGCGACACTGAAGCTTTCTTT
TRBJ1-4 TRBV6-5 12 - - CASSQDRGKLFF TGTGCCAGCAGTCAAGACCGGGGAAAACTGTTTTTT
TRBJ1-3 TRBV29-1 12 - - CSVEASGNTIYF TGCAGCGTTGAGGCCTCTGGAAACACCATATATTTT
TRBJ2-1 TRBV6-1 14 - - CASSDSVVSNEQFF TGTGCCAGCAGTGACAGCGTTGTGTCCAATGAGCAGTTCTTC
TRBJ2-3 TRBV6-5 14 - - CASSLAYPTDTQYF TGTGCCAGCTCCCTAGCGTACCCCACAGATACGCAGTATTTT
TRBJ2-3 TRBV2 16 - TRBD2 CASRVGGTSPTDTQYF TGTGCCAGCAGAGTGGGCGGGACTAGCCCCACAGATACGCAGTATTTT
TRBJ2-5 TRBV30 13 - - CAWSEQVQETQYF TGTGCCTGGAGTGAACAGGTCCAAGAGACCCAGTACTTC
TRBJ2-4 TRBV4-1 18 - - CASSQDGGGVLAKNIQYF TGCGCCAGCAGCCAAGATGGAGGGGGCGTACTAGCCAAAAACATTCAGTACTTC
TRBJ2-2 TRBV5-1 16 - TRBD2 CASMSSGRAQGGELFF TGCGCCAGCATGTCTTCAGGGAGGGCCCAAGGCGGGGAGCTGTTTTTT
TRBJ1-4 TRBV5-4 15 - TRBD1 CASSPRQGTNEKLFF TGTGCCAGCAGCCCCAGACAGGGAACTAATGAAAAACTGTTTTTT
TRBJ2-1 TRBV20-1 11 - - CSAPFTGEQFF TGCAGTGCTCCCTTCACTGGTGAGCAGTTCTTC
TRBJ1-1 TRBV6-6 15 - TRBD1 CASSGRDRGSTEAFF TGTGCCAGCAGTGGCCGGGACAGGGGTAGCACTGAAGCTTTCTTT
TRBJ2-7 TRBV29-1 15 - TRBD1 CSVEDRGTGGYEQYF TGCAGCGTTGAAGATCGGGGGACAGGGGGCTACGAGCAGTACTTC
TRBJ1-2 TRBV6-5 13 - - CASSYSRARGYTF TGTGCCAGCAGTTACTCGAGGGCCAGGGGCTACACCTTC
TRBJ1-4 TRBV21-1 20 once - CASSKVGGKAGGAVSEKLFF TGTGCCAGCAGCAAAGTTGGAGGGAAGGCTGGGGGGGCGGTGAGTGAAAAACTGTTTTTT
TRBJ1-5 TRBV30 13 - - CAWSLAEGQPQHF TGTGCCTGGAGTTTGGCAGAGGGCCAGCCCCAGCATTTT
TRBJ2-1 TRBV7-9 13 - TRBD2 CASASGRADEQFF TGTGCCAGCGCTAGCGGGAGGGCCGATGAGCAGTTCTTC
TRBJ2-5 TRBV7-9 15 - - CASSLGETFVETQYF TGTGCCAGCAGCTTGGGCGAGACGTTCGTGGAAACCCAGTACTTC
TRBJ2-1 TRBV29-1 15 - TRBD2 CSFRTSGALYNEQFF TGCAGCTTTAGGACTAGCGGAGCCCTATACAATGAGCAGTTCTTC
TRBJ2-5 TRBV29-1 13 - TRBD2 CSVQTSGEETQYF TGCAGCGTTCAGACTAGCGGGGAAGAGACCCAGTACTTC
TRBJ2-3 TRBV18 15 - - CASSPLQEHTDTQYF TGTGCCAGCTCACCACTACAGGAGCACACAGATACGCAGTATTTT
TRBJ2-3 TRBV29-1 12 - TRBD2 CSGLALEDTQYF TGCAGCGGACTAGCGTTGGAAGATACGCAGTATTTT
TRBJ2-5 TRBV2 15 - TRBD1 CASSESGTGVETQYF TGTGCCAGCAGTGAGTCCGGGACAGGGGTCGAGACCCAGTACTTC
TRBJ2-7 TRBV6-1 15 - - CASREGQLKTYEQYF TGTGCCAGCAGGGAGGGACAGCTTAAAACCTACGAGCAGTACTTC
TRBJ2-5 TRBV6-5 16 - - CASSYEPRQAGETQYF TGTGCCAGCAGTTACGAGCCAAGACAGGCCGGGGAGACCCAGTACTTC